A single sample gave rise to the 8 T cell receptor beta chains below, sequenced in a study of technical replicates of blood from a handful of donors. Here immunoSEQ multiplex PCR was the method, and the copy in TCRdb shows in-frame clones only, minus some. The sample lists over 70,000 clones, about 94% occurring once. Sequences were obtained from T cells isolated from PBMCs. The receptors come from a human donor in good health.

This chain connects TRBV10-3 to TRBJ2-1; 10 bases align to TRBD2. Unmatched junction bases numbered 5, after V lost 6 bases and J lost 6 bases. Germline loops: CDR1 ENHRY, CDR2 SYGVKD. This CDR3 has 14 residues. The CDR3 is CAIRVQREGNEQFF. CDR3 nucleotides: TGTGCCATCAGGGTCCAGCGGGAGGGCAATGAGCAGTTCTTC.

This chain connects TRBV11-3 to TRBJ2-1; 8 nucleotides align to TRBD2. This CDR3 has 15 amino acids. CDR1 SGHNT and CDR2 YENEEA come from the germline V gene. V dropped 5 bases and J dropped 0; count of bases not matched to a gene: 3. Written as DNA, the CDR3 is TGTGCCAGCAGCCCCACTAGCGGCTCCTACAATGAGCAGTTCTTC. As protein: CASSPTSGSYNEQFF.

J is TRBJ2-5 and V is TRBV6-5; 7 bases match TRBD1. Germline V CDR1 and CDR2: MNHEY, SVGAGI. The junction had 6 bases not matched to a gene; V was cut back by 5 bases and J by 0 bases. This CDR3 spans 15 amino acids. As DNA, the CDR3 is TGTGCCAGCAGTGTACAGGGGCCCCACCAAGAGACCCAGTACTTC. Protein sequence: CASSVQGPHQETQYF.

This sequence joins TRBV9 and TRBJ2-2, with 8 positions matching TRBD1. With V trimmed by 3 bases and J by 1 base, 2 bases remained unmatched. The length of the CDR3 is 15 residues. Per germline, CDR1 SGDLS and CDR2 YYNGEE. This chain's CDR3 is CASSGTGLNTGELFF. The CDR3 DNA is TGTGCCAGCAGCGGGACAGGGCTGAACACCGGGGAGCTGTTTTTT.

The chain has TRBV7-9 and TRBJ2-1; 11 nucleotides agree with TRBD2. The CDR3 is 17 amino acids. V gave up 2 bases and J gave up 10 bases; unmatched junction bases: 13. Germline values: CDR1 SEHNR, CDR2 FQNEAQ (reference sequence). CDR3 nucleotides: TGTGCCAGCAGCTTAACCACCTTTAGCGGGAGGGTACACGAGCAGTTCTTC. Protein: CASSLTTFSGRVHEQFF.

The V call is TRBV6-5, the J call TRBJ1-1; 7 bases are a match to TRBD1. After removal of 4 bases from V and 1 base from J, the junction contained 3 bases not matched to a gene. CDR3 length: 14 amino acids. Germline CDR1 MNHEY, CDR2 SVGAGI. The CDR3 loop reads CASSLTGENTEAFF. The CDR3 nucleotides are TGTGCCAGCAGTTTAACAGGGGAGAACACTGAAGCTTTCTTT.

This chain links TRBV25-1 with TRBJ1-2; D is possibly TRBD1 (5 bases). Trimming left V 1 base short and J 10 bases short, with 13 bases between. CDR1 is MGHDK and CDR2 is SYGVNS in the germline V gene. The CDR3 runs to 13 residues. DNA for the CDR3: TGTGCCAGCAGTGAATCACAGGAAAATGACTACACCTTC. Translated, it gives CASSESQENDYTF.

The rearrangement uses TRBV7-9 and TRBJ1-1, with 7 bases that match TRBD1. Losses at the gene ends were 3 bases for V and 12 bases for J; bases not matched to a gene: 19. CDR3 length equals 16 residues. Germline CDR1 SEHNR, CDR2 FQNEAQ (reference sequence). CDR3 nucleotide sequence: TGTGCCAGCAGCTTCCCTGAGACAGGGCAGGAATTTGTAACTTTCTTT. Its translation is CASSFPETGQEFVTFF. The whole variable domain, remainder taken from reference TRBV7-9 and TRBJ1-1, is DTGVSQNPRHKITKRGQNVTFRCDPISEHNRLYWYRQTLGQGPEFLTYFQNEAQLEKSRLLSDRFSAERPKGSFSTLEIQRTEQGDSAMYLCASSFPETGQEFVTFFGQGTRLTVV.